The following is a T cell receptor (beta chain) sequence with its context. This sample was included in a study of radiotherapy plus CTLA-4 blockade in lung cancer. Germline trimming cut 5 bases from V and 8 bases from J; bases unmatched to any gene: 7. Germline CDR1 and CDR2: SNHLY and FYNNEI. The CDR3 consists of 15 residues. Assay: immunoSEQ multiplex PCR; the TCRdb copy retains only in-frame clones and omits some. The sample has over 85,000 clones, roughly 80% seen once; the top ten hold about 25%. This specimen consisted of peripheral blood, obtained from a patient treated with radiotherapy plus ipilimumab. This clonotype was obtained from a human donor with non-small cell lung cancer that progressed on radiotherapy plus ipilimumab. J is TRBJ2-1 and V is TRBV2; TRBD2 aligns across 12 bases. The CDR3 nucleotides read TGTGCCAGCAGTCCTAGCGGGAGGGCCGGCGATGAGCAGTTCTTC. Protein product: CASSPSGRAGDEQFF.